Following are 15 T cell receptor beta chains from one sample sequenced in a study of blood T cell repertoires in COVID-19. Using immunoSEQ multiplex PCR, the repertoire was profiled, and TCRdb retains in-frame clones only, with some absent. Of some 380,000 clones in the sample, about 87% were seen once. Sequencing used PBMCs or T cells enriched from blood (not recorded which). The receptors were sampled from a man aged 25-40 years who had recovered from COVID-19.

The rearrangement uses TRBV6-5 and TRBJ2-7; unclear D gene. The germline V gene has CDR1 MNHEY and CDR2 SVGAGI. V was trimmed by 6 bases and J by 0 bases, leaving 9 bases between them. The CDR3 sequence is 13 residues long. The CDR3 sequence: CASRKPGSYEQYF. The CDR3 coding sequence is TGTGCCAGCAGGAAGCCGGGCTCCTACGAGCAGTACTTC.

The chain has TRBV4-3 and TRBJ1-1, with a possible D match to TRBD1 (5 bases). Germline V CDR1 and CDR2: LGHNA, YSLEER. The CDR3 spans 12 residues. With 3 bases removed from V and 10 bases from J, the gap between germline ends came to 12 bases. CDR3 amino acids: CASSQITGVAFF. CDR3 DNA: TGCGCCAGCAGCCAGATAACAGGTGTAGCTTTCTTT.

CDR3 region: CASRDPTGAHYGYTF. The CDR3 DNA reads as TGTGCCAGCAGAGACCCGACAGGGGCTCACTATGGCTACACCTTC. The chain couples TRBV6-5 to TRBJ1-2; 8 bases are a match to TRBD1. The J segment lost 3 bases and the V segment lost 6 bases, leaving 9 bases of the junction unmatched. Germline lookup yields CDR1 MNHEY and CDR2 SVGAGI. The CDR3 has 15 residues.

The chain is built from TRBV5-1 and TRBJ2-2; 10 bases are shared with TRBD2. The germline V gene has CDR1 SGHRS and CDR2 YFSETQ. With V trimmed by 4 bases and J by 7 bases, 7 bases remained unmatched. This CDR3 has 15 amino acids. The CDR3 is CASSRLAGADGELFF. CDR3 sequence (DNA): TGCGCCAGCAGCAGGCTAGCGGGGGCGGACGGGGAGCTGTTTTTT. The whole variable domain, remainder taken from reference TRBV5-1 and TRBJ2-2, is KAGVTQTPRYLIKTRGQQVTLSCSPISGHRSVSWYQQTPGQGLQFLFEYFSETQRNKGNFPGRFSGRQFSNSRSEMNVSTLELGDSALYLCASSRLAGADGELFFGEGSRLTVL.

The V call is TRBV6-1, the J call TRBJ1-6; D is unclear. Germline V gene sequence: CDR1 MNHNS, CDR2 SASEGT. Trimming cost V 1 base and J 7 bases, with 5 bases left between them. The CDR3 consists of 13 residues. DNA for the CDR3: TGTGCCAGCAGTGAAGTTCAGAATTCACCCCTCCACTTT. Amino acid sequence: CASSEVQNSPLHF.

The genes are TRBV7-8 and TRBJ2-2, with 7 nucleotides matching TRBD1. Germline values: CDR1 SGHVS, CDR2 FQNEAQ. This CDR3 comprises 17 residues. Unmatched junction bases numbered 7, after V lost 3 bases and J lost 0 bases. The CDR3 is CASSLSEDRANTGELFF. CDR3 coding DNA: TGTGCCAGCAGCTTGAGTGAAGACAGGGCGAACACCGGGGAGCTGTTTTTT.

In this sample, this clone turned up once. The J gene is TRBJ2-2, the V gene TRBV18; TRBD1 matches 7 bases. The CDR3 has 16 amino acids. Losses at the gene ends were 4 bases for V and 1 base for J; bases not matched to a gene: 6. The germline CDR1 and CDR2 sequences are KGHSH and LQKENI. The CDR3 nucleotides are TGTGCCAGCTCACTAGCCGGGACAGTGAACACCGGGGAGCTGTTTTTT. This translates into CASSLAGTVNTGELFF.

The chain is built from TRBV5-1 and TRBJ2-1, with TRBD1 as a possible D gene (6 bases). V lost 3 bases, J lost 10 bases, and 8 bases lay in between. The CDR3 runs 11 residues. Per the germline V gene, CDR1 is SGHRS and CDR2 is YFSETQ. CDR3 in DNA: TGCGCCAGCAGCTCTGGACAGGAGCAGTTCTTC. It yields the protein CASSSGQEQFF.

V and J are TRBV10-3 and TRBJ2-7, with 10 bases aligning to TRBD1. The J segment lost 2 bases and the V segment lost 8 bases, leaving 3 bases of the junction unmatched. The CDR3 loop spans 13 amino acids. Germline V lookup: CDR1 ENHRY, CDR2 SYGVKD. The CDR3 nucleotides read TGTGCCATCGGGACAGGGGTACCCTACGAGCAGTACTTC. Translating gives CAIGTGVPYEQYF.

The gene calls are TRBV27 and TRBJ1-5; D gene uncertain. Germline CDR1 is MNHEY and CDR2 is SMNVEV (reference sequence). The CDR3 contains 15 residues. Trimming removed 4 bases from V and 2 bases from J, with 12 bases in between. This CDR3 is CASSSPSAGNQPQHF. The DNA of the CDR3 is TGTGCCAGCAGTTCCCCTTCAGCGGGCAATCAGCCCCAGCATTTT.

V and J are TRBV4-3 and TRBJ2-5; the match to TRBD2 covers 13 bases. V gave up 1 base and J gave up 5 bases; unmatched junction bases: 4. Germline CDR1 reads LGHNA; CDR2 reads YSLEER. CDR3 length equals 16 residues. The CDR3 sequence: CASSQAGGLAGETQYF. For the CDR3, the DNA is TGCGCCAGCAGCCAAGCGGGGGGACTAGCGGGGGAGACCCAGTACTTC.

The CDR3 region has the DNA TGTGCCATCACGCCGCGGGGGCCACCCGATGCTGAAGCTTTCTTT. As protein: CAITPRGPPDAEAFF. The genes are TRBV10-3 and TRBJ1-1; D possibly corresponds to TRBD1 (6 bases). The CDR3 has 15 amino acids. Between the trimmed V and J ends, which lost 7 bases and 6 bases, there was a span of 21 bases. CDR1 is ENHRY, CDR2 SYGVKD, per germline.

The V and J genes are TRBV20-1 and TRBJ2-4, with D possibly matching TRBD1 (6 bases). CDR3 size: 16 residues. V dropped 3 bases and J dropped 0 bases, with 15 bases sitting between them. Looked up from germline, CDR1 is DFQATT and CDR2 is SNEGSKA (reference sequence). As DNA, the CDR3 is TGCAGTGCTAGTTTTCCGGGGACACTAGCCAAAAACATTCAGTACTTC. Encoded protein: CSASFPGTLAKNIQYF.

In this sample, this clone turned up once. The chain employs TRBV3-1 (or the pseudogene TRBV3-2) and TRBJ1-4, with 8 bases aligning to TRBD1. Losses at the gene ends were 3 bases for V and 7 bases for J; bases not matched to a gene: 4. Germline V CDR1 and CDR2: LGHDT, YNNKEL (reference sequence). The CDR3 is 14 amino acids. The CDR3 region is CASSQTGVAEKLFF. CDR3 coding DNA: TGTGCCAGCAGCCAGACAGGGGTGGCTGAAAAACTGTTTTTT.

J is TRBJ2-1 and V is TRBV30, with 7 bases that match TRBD1. The CDR3 sequence is 13 residues long. Looked up from germline, CDR1 is GTSNPN and CDR2 is SVGIG (reference sequence). With V trimmed by 2 bases and J by 9 bases, 7 bases remained unmatched. CDR3 sequence: CAWSRQGVGEQFF. The CDR3 coding sequence is TGTGCCTGGAGTCGACAGGGAGTGGGTGAGCAGTTCTTC. Full variable domain (rest looked up from reference TRBV30 and TRBJ2-1): SQTIHQWPATLVQPVGSPLSLECTVEGTSNPNLYWYRQAAGRGLQLLFYSVGIGQISSEVPQNLSASRPQDRQFILSSKKLLLSDSGFYLCAWSRQGVGEQFFGPGTRLTVL.